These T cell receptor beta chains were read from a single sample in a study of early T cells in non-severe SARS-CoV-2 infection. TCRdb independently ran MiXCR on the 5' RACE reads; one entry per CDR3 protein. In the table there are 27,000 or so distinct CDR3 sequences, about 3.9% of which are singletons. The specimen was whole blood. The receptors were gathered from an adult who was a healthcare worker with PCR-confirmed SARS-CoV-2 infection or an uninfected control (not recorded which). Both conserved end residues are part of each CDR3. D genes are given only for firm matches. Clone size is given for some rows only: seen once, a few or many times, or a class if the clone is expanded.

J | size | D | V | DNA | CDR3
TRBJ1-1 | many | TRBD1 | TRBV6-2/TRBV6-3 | TGTGCCAGCAGTTACTCACGGACAGGGGCCACTGAAGCTTTCTTT | CASSYSRTGATEAFF
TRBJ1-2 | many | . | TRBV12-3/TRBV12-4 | TGTGCCAGCAGTTTTCTTGGCTATGGCTACACCTTC | CASSFLGYGYTF
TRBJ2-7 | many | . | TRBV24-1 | TGTGCCACCAGTCCCACCCCTGGAGAGCAGTACTTC | CATSPTPGEQYF
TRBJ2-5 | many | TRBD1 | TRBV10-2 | TGCGCCAGCAGAGACATCGGACAGGGCCAAGAGACCCAGTACTTC | CASRDIGQGQETQYF
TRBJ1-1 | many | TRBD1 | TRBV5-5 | TGTGCCAGCAGCTTAAGGAGGCCCGGGACAGGGGCAACTGAAGCTTTCTTT | CASSLRRPGTGATEAFF
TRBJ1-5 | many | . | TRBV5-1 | TGCGCCAGCAGCCCCGGACAGCCCCGTGATCAGCCCCAGCATTTT | CASSPGQPRDQPQHF
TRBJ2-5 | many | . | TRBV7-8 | TGTGCCAGCAGCCTGAATTGGGAGACCCAGTACTTC | CASSLNWETQYF
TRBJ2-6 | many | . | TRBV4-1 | TGCGCCAGCAGCCAGCAAGGTACTAATTATGGGGCCAACGTCCTGACTTTC | CASSQQGTNYGANVLTF
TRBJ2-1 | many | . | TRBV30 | TGTGCCTGGATGTGGAGTGGAGGGGCAGGTGAGCAGTTCTTC | CAWMWSGGAGEQFF
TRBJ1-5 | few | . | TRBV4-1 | TGCGCCAGCAGGCCTGTCCCCGGGCGTGCCAATCAGCCCCAGCATTTT | CASRPVPGRANQPQHF
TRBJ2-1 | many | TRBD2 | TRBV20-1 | TGCAGTGCTAGTGGGTGGGAGGGACTAGAAATGAAGCAGTTCTTC | CSASGWEGLEMKQFF
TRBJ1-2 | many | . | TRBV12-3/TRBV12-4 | TGTGCCAGTTTCAAGGAGGGAAGTAGACGGTATGGCTACACCTTC | CASFKEGSRRYGYTF
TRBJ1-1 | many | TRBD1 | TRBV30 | TGTGCCTGGAGTCTGGACAGGGGGACGAAGGCTTTCTTT | CAWSLDRGTKAFF
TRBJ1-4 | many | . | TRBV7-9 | TGTGCCAGCAGCCGTGGGGGGGAAAAACTGTTTTTT | CASSRGGEKLFF
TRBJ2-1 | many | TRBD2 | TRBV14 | TGTGCCAGCAGCCAAGAAGCACTAGCGGGAGGGCCGAGTGAGCAGTTCTTC | CASSQEALAGGPSEQFF
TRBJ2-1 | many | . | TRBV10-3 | TGTGCCATCAGTGGTCTCAATGAGCAGTTCTTC | CAISGLNEQFF
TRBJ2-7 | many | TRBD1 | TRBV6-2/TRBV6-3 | TGTGCCAGCAGTTACGAGGGGACAGGGGCCTACGAGCAGTACTTC | CASSYEGTGAYEQYF
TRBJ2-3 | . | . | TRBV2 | TGTGCCAGCAGTAGCGGGTCCGCGGATACGCAGTATTTT | CASSSGSADTQYF
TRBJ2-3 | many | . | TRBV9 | TGTGCCAGCAGCGTATTCGGGGTAGCCACAGATACGCAGTATTTT | CASSVFGVATDTQYF
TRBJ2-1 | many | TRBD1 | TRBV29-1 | TGCAGCGTGGACAGGGCCTTCGACAATGAGCAGTTCTTC | CSVDRAFDNEQFF
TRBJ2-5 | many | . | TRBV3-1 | TGTGCCAGCAGCCAAGTTCTTCCGGGCGGGGTCAAGTACCAAGAGACCCAGTACTTC | CASSQVLPGGVKYQETQYF
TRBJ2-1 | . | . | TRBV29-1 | TGCAGCGCCCCAATTCGGTCTCTAAGCTCCTACAATGAGCAGTTCTTC | CSAPIRSLSSYNEQFF
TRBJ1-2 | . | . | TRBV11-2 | TGTGCCAGCAGCTCTCACGCGGGACACCCTAACTATGGCTACACCTTC | CASSSHAGHPNYGYTF
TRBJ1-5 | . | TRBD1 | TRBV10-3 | TGTGCCATCAGTGCGACAGGGAGTAATCAGCCCCAGCATTTT | CAISATGSNQPQHF
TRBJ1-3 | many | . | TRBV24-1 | TGTGCCACCAGTGACGGACGAAACACCATATATTTT | CATSDGRNTIYF
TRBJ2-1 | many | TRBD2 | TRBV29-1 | TGCAGCTCCCGAAGGTCTCTAGCGGAATACAATGAGCAGTTCTTC | CSSRRSLAEYNEQFF
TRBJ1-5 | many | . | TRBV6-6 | TGTGCCAGCAGTTACGGCACATATCAGCCCCAGCATTTT | CASSYGTYQPQHF
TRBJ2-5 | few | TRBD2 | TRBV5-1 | TGCGCCAGCGGGGACCTAGCGGGATCAGAGACCCAGTACTTC | CASGDLAGSETQYF
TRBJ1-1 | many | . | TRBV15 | TGTGCCACCACAGCAGGGTTTTCGTACACTGAAGCTTTCTTT | CATTAGFSYTEAFF
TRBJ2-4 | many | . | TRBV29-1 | TGCAGCGCCCAGGACGTGAACATTCAGTACTTC | CSAQDVNIQYF
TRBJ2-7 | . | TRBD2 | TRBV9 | TGTGCCAGCGGAGAGGCGGGAGGAACTTCCTACGAGCAGTACTTC | CASGEAGGTSYEQYF
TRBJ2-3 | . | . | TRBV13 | TGTGCCAGCCAGGGTTACACAGATACGCAGTATTTT | CASQGYTDTQYF
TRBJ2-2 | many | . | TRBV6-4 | TGTGCCAGCAGTGACTCGGGTCTCACCACCGGGGAGCTGTTTTTT | CASSDSGLTTGELFF
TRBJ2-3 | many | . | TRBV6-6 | TGTGCCAGCAGTTACGCTAGCACGGACACAGATACGCAGTATTTT | CASSYASTDTDTQYF
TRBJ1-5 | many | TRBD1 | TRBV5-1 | TGCGCCAGCAGCTTGGGGGACAGGGGTGATCAGCCCCAGCATTTT | CASSLGDRGDQPQHF
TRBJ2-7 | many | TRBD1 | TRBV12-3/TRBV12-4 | TGTGCCAGCAGTTTAGGGGACAGTCCCCACGAGCAGTACTTC | CASSLGDSPHEQYF
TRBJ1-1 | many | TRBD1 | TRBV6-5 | TGTGCCAGCAGACAGGGGGAAAACACTGAAGCTTTCTTT | CASRQGENTEAFF
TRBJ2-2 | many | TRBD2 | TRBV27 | TGTGCCAGCAGTTCGGGACTAGCGGGAGTAAAGACGAACACCGGGGAGCTGTTTTTT | CASSSGLAGVKTNTGELFF
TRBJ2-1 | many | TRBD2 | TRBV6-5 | TGTGCCAGCAGTTTCTCGGGGGGAGGAACAGAATACAATGAGCAGTTCTTC | CASSFSGGGTEYNEQFF
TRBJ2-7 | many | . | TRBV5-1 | TGCGCCAGCAGCCCAGGAACCTACGAGCAGTACTTC | CASSPGTYEQYF
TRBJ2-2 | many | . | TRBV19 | TGTGCCAGTAGTTCACAGGGCTTCACCGGGGAGCTGTTTTTT | CASSSQGFTGELFF
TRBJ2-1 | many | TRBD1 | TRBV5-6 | TGTGCCAGCAGCTACGGGACAGGGGGCCATGAGCAGTTCTTC | CASSYGTGGHEQFF
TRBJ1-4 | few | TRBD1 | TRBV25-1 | TGTGCCAGCAGTGACCCGGGACAGACTAATGAAAAACTGTTTTTT | CASSDPGQTNEKLFF
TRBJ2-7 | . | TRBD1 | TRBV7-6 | TGTGCCAGCAGCCTCCGGGGACAGGGCACCTACGAGCAGTACTTC | CASSLRGQGTYEQYF
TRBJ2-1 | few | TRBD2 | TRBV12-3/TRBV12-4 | TGTGCCAGCACCCCTATAGCGGGAGTACACTACAATGAGCAGTTCTTC | CASTPIAGVHYNEQFF
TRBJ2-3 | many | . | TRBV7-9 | TGTGCCAGCAGCTTACTCGGCGGTAAAGGCACAGATACGCAGTATTTT | CASSLLGGKGTDTQYF
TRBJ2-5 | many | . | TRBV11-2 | TGTGCCAGCAGCCATTATTTAGTCCGGGAGACCCAGTACTTC | CASSHYLVRETQYF
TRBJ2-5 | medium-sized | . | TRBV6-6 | TGTGCCAGCAGCTTCGGGGAAAAAGAGACCCAGTACTTC | CASSFGEKETQYF
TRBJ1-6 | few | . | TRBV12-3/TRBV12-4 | TGTGCCAGCAGTTTAGCCCCTCCAGGATCACCCCTCCACTTT | CASSLAPPGSPLHF
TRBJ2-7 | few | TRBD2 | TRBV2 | TGTGCCAGCAGGGAAGGCCTCTGGGCGGGAGTAGGGGAGCAGTACTTC | CASREGLWAGVGEQYF
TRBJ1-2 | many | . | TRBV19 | TGTGCCATAAGGACAGATGGCTACACCTTC | CAIRTDGYTF